These 10 T cell receptor beta chains share one sample of origin, sequenced in a study of blood T cell repertoires in COVID-19. The method was immunoSEQ multiplex PCR; TCRdb's version includes in-frame clones alone and lacks a portion of them. The table has about 270,000 clones, 91% seen once. Source material: peripheral blood. These receptors were collected from a young adult with COVID-19, enrolled during active disease.

CDR3 bases: TGTGCCAGCAGCAATAGCGGTGCGGGAGGGCCCCTTGAGCAGTTCTTC. Translated, it gives CASSNSGAGGPLEQFF. The V call is TRBV21-1, the J call TRBJ2-1; the tabulated D call, TRBD2, remains unverified against the DNA. TRBV21-1 is a listed pseudogene. The CDR3 runs 16 residues.

The V call is TRBV2, the J call TRBJ2-3; D call uncertain. Germline assignment: CDR1 SNHLY and CDR2 FYNNEI. This CDR3 is built from 14 residues. V was trimmed by 3 bases and J by 1 base, leaving 8 bases between them. The CDR3 is CASSERRGTDTQYF. The CDR3 DNA follows: TGTGCCAGCAGTGAGAGGAGAGGCACAGATACGCAGTATTTT.

The V call is TRBV5-6, the J call TRBJ2-3; 9 nucleotides align to TRBD2. The CDR3 length is 17 residues. CDR1 and CDR2 (germline): SGHDT, YYEEEE. J lost 1 base, V lost 4 bases, and 10 bases had no gene match. CDR3 DNA: TGTGCCAGCAGCAGACTCTGGACTAGCGAGGGCACAGATACGCAGTATTTT. Translating it yields CASSRLWTSEGTDTQYF.

The chain carries TRBV3-1 (or the pseudogene TRBV3-2) and TRBJ2-1; 8 nucleotides match TRBD2. V gave up 4 bases and J gave up 8 bases; unmatched junction bases: 10. This CDR3 is built from 15 residues. Germline assignment: CDR1 LGHDT and CDR2 YNNKEL (reference sequence). CDR3 loop: CASSPGRAQAYEQFF. Here the CDR3 DNA reads TGTGCCAGCAGCCCCGGGAGGGCCCAGGCCTATGAGCAGTTCTTC.

The gene calls are TRBV4-1 and TRBJ2-3; no definite D call. Germline CDR1 reads MGHRA; CDR2 reads YSYEKL. CDR3 length: 16 residues. V lost 0 bases to trimming and J lost 1 base, with 11 bases between them. CDR3 DNA: TGCGCCAGCAGCCAAGATGTGACGGGTGGCACAGATACGCAGTATTTT. Protein: CASSQDVTGGTDTQYF.

This clone was seen more than once but under ten times. V gene TRBV5-1 combines with J gene TRBJ1-6; 8 bases align to TRBD1. V shed 4 bases, J shed 7 bases, and the junction held 7 bases outside the gene matches. CDR3 length equals 15 residues. Looked up from germline, CDR1 is SGHRS and CDR2 is YFSETQ. CDR3 in amino acids: CASSLAGTGNSPLHF. In nucleotides, the CDR3 is TGCGCCAGCAGCCTAGCGGGGACAGGAAATTCACCCCTCCACTTT.

CDR3 loop: CASSLRTSGWETQYF. In DNA form, the CDR3 reads TGTGCCAGCAGCCTCCGGACTAGCGGGTGGGAGACCCAGTACTTC. The chain is built from TRBV14 and TRBJ2-5; 11 bases line up with TRBD2. The CDR3 has 15 amino acids. Germline V gene sequence: CDR1 SGHDN, CDR2 FVKESK. Trimming at V came to 4 bases and at J to 5 bases, leaving 6 bases not matched to a gene. The whole variable domain, filled in from reference TRBV14 and TRBJ2-5, reads EAGVTQFPSHSVIEKGQTVTLRCDPISGHDNLYWYRRVMGKEIKFLLHFVKESKQDESGMPNNRFLAERTGGTYSTLKVQPAELEDSGVYFCASSLRTSGWETQYFGPGTRLLVL.

The rearrangement links TRBV19 to TRBJ1-1; tentatively, D is TRBD1 (5 bases). Trimming stripped 8 bases from V and 1 base from J, with 23 bases between. The CDR3 is 17 residues long. Germline V gene sequence: CDR1 LNHDA, CDR2 SQIVND (reference sequence). The DNA of the CDR3 is TGTGCCAGTCGCTTTCGGGGAGGGCGTGGGGGGAACACTGAAGCTTTCTTT. Translated, it gives CASRFRGGRGGNTEAFF.

This chain links TRBV25-1 with TRBJ2-3; D unclear. The germline gives CDR1 MGHDK, CDR2 SYGVNS. The CDR3 extends over 16 amino acids. Deletions cut 11 bases from V and 2 bases from J, with 23 bases between. Here the CDR3 DNA reads TGTGCCTGTAAGGCAGGCTACCTGAGAGACACAGATACGCAGTATTTT. As protein: CACKAGYLRDTDTQYF. Full variable domain (rest looked up from reference TRBV25-1 and TRBJ2-3): EADIYQTPRYLVIGTGKKITLECSQTMGHDKMYWYQQDPGMELHLIHYSYGVNSTEKGDLSSESTVSRIRTEHFPLTLESARPSHTSQYLCACKAGYLRDTDTQYFGPGTRLTVL.

The V call is TRBV7-2, the J call TRBJ1-3; no definite D call. The CDR3 is 14 amino acids. Germline V gene sequence: CDR1 SGHTA, CDR2 FQGNSA. Between the trimmed V and J ends, which lost 1 base and 4 bases, there was a span of 8 bases. CDR3 in DNA: TGTGCCAGCAGCTTAGAGCGAACGGGAAACACCATATATTTT. Translating it yields CASSLERTGNTIYF.